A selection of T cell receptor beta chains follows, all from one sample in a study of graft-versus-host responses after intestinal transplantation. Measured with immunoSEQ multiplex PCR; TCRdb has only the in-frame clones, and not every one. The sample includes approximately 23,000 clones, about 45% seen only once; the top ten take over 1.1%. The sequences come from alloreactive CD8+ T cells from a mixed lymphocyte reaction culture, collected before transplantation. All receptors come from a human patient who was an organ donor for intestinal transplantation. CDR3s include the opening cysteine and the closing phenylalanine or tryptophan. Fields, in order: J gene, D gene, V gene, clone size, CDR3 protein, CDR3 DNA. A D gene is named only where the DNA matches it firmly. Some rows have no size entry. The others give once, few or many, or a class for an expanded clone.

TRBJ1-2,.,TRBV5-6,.,CASSKPSYGYTF,TGTGCCAGCAGCAAACCCAGCTATGGCTACACCTTC
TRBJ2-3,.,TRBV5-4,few,CASSGRDSSTDTQYF,TGTGCCAGCAGCGGCCGGGACTCTAGCACAGATACGCAGTATTTT
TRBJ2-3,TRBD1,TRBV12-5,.,CASGAASLGGPTDTQYF,TGTGCTAGTGGTGCCGCTTCACTAGGGGGCCCCACAGATACGCAGTATTTT
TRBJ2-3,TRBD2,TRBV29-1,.,CSVEDLVLAVGGTQYF,TGCAGCGTTGAAGATCTTGTCCTAGCGGTTGGGGGTACGCAGTATTTT
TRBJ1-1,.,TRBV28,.,CASRLGAGPNTEAFF,TGTGCCAGCAGATTAGGGGCAGGGCCCAACACTGAAGCTTTCTTT
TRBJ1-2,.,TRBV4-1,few,CASSQEIGTGYLGYTF,TGCGCCAGCAGCCAAGAAATAGGAACAGGCTACCTCGGCTACACCTTC
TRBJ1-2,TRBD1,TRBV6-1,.,CASRPTGASGYTF,TGTGCCAGCAGGCCGACAGGGGCCAGTGGCTACACCTTC
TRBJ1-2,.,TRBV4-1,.,CASSQGSRLRHGYTF,TGCGCCAGCAGCCAAGGCTCAAGGCTTAGGCATGGCTACACCTTC
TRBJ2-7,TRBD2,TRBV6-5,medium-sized,CASSYSLAGGPYEQYF,TGTGCCAGCAGTTACTCCCTAGCGGGAGGGCCGTACGAGCAGTACTTC
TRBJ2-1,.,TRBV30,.,CAWSVGTGAYNEQFF,TGTGCCTGGAGTGTAGGGACTGGGGCCTACAATGAGCAGTTCTTC
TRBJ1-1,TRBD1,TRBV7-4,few,CASSTAGTGLGTEAFF,TGTGCCAGCAGCACAGCCGGGACAGGCCTGGGGACTGAAGCTTTCTTT
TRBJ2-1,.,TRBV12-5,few,CASGKRGQIKSSYNEQFF,TGTGCTAGTGGTAAGAGGGGACAAATTAAGAGCTCCTACAATGAGCAGTTCTTC
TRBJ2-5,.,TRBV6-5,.,CASIRRGSARETQYF,TGTGCCAGCATTCGCCGAGGGTCCGCCAGAGAGACCCAGTACTTC
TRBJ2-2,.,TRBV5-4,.,CASSFRGVSQTGELFF,TGTGCCAGCAGCTTTAGGGGAGTTTCGCAAACCGGGGAGCTGTTTTTT
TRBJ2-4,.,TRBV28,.,CASSASPASNIQYF,TGTGCCAGCAGTGCGTCCCCGGCTTCAAACATTCAGTACTTC